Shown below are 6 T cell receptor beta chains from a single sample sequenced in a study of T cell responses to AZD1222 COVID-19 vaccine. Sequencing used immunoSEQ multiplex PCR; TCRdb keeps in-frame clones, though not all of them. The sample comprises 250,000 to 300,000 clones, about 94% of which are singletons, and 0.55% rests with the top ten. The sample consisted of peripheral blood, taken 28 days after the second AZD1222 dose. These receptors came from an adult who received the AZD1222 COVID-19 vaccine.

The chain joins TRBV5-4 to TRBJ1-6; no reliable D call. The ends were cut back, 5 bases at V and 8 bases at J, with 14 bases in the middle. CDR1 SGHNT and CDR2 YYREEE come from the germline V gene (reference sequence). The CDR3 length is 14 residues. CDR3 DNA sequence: TGTGCCAGCAGACCTATGGGAAGGGATTCACCCCTCCACTTT. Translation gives CASRPMGRDSPLHF.

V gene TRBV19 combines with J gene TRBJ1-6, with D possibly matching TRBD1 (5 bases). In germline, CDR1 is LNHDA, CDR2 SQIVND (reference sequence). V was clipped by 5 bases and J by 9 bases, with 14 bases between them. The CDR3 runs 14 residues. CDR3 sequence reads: CASSSPGGSSPLHF. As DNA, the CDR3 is TGTGCCAGTAGTTCCCCCGGGGGGAGTTCACCCCTCCACTTT.

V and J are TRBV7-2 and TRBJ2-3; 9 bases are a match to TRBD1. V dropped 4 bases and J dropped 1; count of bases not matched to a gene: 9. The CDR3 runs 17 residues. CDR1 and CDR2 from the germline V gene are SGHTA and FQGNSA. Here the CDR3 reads CASSSQTGGRGTDTQYF. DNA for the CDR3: TGTGCCAGCAGCTCTCAGACAGGGGGAAGAGGCACAGATACGCAGTATTTT.

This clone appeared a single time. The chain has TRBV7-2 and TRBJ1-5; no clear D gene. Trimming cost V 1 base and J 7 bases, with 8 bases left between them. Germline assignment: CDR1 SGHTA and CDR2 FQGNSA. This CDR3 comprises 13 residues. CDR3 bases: TGTGCCAGCAGCTTAGAGGTGGGGCAGCCCCAGCATTTT. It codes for CASSLEVGQPQHF.

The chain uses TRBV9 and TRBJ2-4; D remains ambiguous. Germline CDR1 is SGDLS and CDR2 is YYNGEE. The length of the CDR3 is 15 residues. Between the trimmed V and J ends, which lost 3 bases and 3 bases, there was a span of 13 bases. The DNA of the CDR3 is TGTGCCAGCAGCGCTGGGGTTTTTGGCAAAAACATTCAGTACTTC. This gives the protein CASSAGVFGKNIQYF.

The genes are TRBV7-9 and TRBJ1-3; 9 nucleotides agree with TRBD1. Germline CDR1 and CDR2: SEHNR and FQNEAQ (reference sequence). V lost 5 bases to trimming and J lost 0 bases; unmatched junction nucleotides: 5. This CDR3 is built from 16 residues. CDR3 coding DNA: TGTGCCAGCAGCCCGACAGGGGGTAGCTCTGGAAACACCATATATTTT. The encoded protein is CASSPTGGSSGNTIYF.